What follows describes a single T cell receptor (beta chain). Its cognate antigen is unknown. The germline CDR1 and CDR2 sequences are MNHEY and SMNVEV (reference sequence). The CDR3 has 15 residues. V was trimmed by 7 bases and J by 6 bases, leaving 19 bases between them. This specimen belongs to a study of cytomegalovirus exposure and HLA in healthy donors. Across the study: When 350 to 500 donors were genotyped, about 80% of them were found to fall in the Caucasian-associated ancestry cluster.

Study observations and caveats: TCR beta chain V- and J-gene trimming was linked, in a later analysis, to a missense variant in DCLRE1C. A previous analysis found most TCR beta V segments productive roughly 87% or roughly 30% of the time. Later analysis suggested most CMV-associated TCR beta chains were HLA-restricted.

The primer mix had 60 Vbeta and 13 Jbeta primers. The repertoire was sequenced with immunoSEQ multiplex PCR; TCRdb's copy has only in-frame clones and lacks some. This sample has more than 85,000 clones, with approximately 86% found just once. The receptor's source is a middle-aged man in good health and CMV-seronegative. The chain combines TRBV27 with TRBJ2-1; D possibly corresponds to TRBD1 (5 bases). Sequencing was done on a sample of PBMCs. CDR3 bases: TGTGCCAGCACCCAAAAGGGGCGCGGTCTCAATGAGCAGTTCTTC. This codes for CASTQKGRGLNEQFF.